The rows below give T cell receptor beta chains drawn from one sample of a study of shared clonotypes between healthy human individuals. The assay was immunoSEQ multiplex PCR, and TCRdb's table has in-frame clones only and misses some. The sample yields millions of clones, 80% to 95% seen once. The sequenced sample consisted of naive CD4+ T cells from PBMCs. All receptors derive from a man in his late teens or twenties in good health. Some clones in this sample may be carry-over from other donors' samples. The CDR3 runs from the conserved cysteine through the conserved F or W. The D gene is left open where the match is weak. For some rows the clone size is stated as once, few or many, or as a class when expanded; others skip it.

V gene: TRBV11-2
CDR3 length: 14
clone size: NA
J gene: TRBJ1-2
D gene: TRBD1
CDR3 DNA: TGTGCCAGCAGGGGGACAGGGGGCGACTATGGCTACACCTTC
CDR3 protein: CASRGTGGDYGYTF

V gene: TRBV10-3
CDR3 length: 14
clone size: NA
J gene: TRBJ2-7
D gene: NA
CDR3 DNA: TGTGCCATCAGTGTAGGAGTCGGGATCTACGAGCAGTACTTC
CDR3 protein: CAISVGVGIYEQYF

V gene: TRBV7-3
CDR3 length: 14
clone size: NA
J gene: TRBJ2-3
D gene: NA
CDR3 DNA: TGTGCCAGCAGCTTAACGGACTGGGGAGATACGCAGTATTTT
CDR3 protein: CASSLTDWGDTQYF

V gene: TRBV5-6
CDR3 length: 14
clone size: NA
J gene: TRBJ2-7
D gene: NA
CDR3 DNA: TGTGCCAGCAGAGGGTACGGGAAAGGAGACGAGCAGTACTTC
CDR3 protein: CASRGYGKGDEQYF

V gene: TRBV28
CDR3 length: 16
clone size: NA
J gene: TRBJ2-7
D gene: TRBD2
CDR3 DNA: TGTGCCAGCAGGGGTGGTACTAGCGGGATCCCCTACGAGCAGTACTTC
CDR3 protein: CASRGGTSGIPYEQYF

V gene: TRBV7-6
CDR3 length: 13
clone size: NA
J gene: TRBJ1-5
D gene: NA
CDR3 DNA: TGTGCCAGCAGCTTAGCAGAGGCCCAGCCCCAGCATTTT
CDR3 protein: CASSLAEAQPQHF

V gene: TRBV5-1
CDR3 length: 14
clone size: NA
J gene: TRBJ1-6
D gene: TRBD1
CDR3 DNA: TGCGCCAGCAGCTACGGACAGGGGGCTTCACCCCTCCACTTT
CDR3 protein: CASSYGQGASPLHF

V gene: TRBV2
CDR3 length: 14
clone size: NA
J gene: TRBJ2-1
D gene: NA
CDR3 DNA: TGTGCCACCTCGCGGCAGTCCTCCTACAATGAGCAGTTCTTC
CDR3 protein: CATSRQSSYNEQFF

V gene: TRBV4-3
CDR3 length: 15
clone size: few
J gene: TRBJ2-7
D gene: NA
CDR3 DNA: TGCGCCAGCAGCCAACTTGGGGGGCTAGGATACGAGCAGTACTTC
CDR3 protein: CASSQLGGLGYEQYF

V gene: TRBV7-3
CDR3 length: 14
clone size: NA
J gene: TRBJ2-1
D gene: TRBD2
CDR3 DNA: TGTGCCAGCAGCCACCTTAGCGGGAACAATGAGCAGTTCTTC
CDR3 protein: CASSHLSGNNEQFF

V gene: TRBV5-1
CDR3 length: 14
clone size: NA
J gene: TRBJ1-2
D gene: NA
CDR3 DNA: TGCGCCAGCAGCTTGTCAGAACCTAACTATGGCTACACCTTC
CDR3 protein: CASSLSEPNYGYTF

V gene: TRBV30
CDR3 length: 12
clone size: NA
J gene: TRBJ1-1
D gene: NA
CDR3 DNA: TGTGCCTGGAGGCCCCGGAACACTGAAGCTTTCTTT
CDR3 protein: CAWRPRNTEAFF

V gene: TRBV6-6
CDR3 length: 14
clone size: few
J gene: TRBJ1-5
D gene: NA
CDR3 DNA: TGTGCCAGCAGTCCCCGGGCTAGCAATCAGCCCCAGCATTTT
CDR3 protein: CASSPRASNQPQHF

V gene: TRBV5-6
CDR3 length: 15
clone size: NA
J gene: TRBJ1-5
D gene: NA
CDR3 DNA: TGTGCCAGCAGCTTGGGTGCAGGGATCAATCAGCCCCAGCATTTT
CDR3 protein: CASSLGAGINQPQHF

V gene: TRBV6-6
CDR3 length: 13
clone size: NA
J gene: TRBJ2-2
D gene: NA
CDR3 DNA: TGTGCCAGCAGCCGAGCGAACACCGGGGAGCTGTTTTTT
CDR3 protein: CASSRANTGELFF

V gene: TRBV29-1
CDR3 length: 14
clone size: NA
J gene: TRBJ2-1
D gene: NA
CDR3 DNA: TGCAGCGTTGAAGGCGGACTCTTGTACAATGAGCAGTTCTTC
CDR3 protein: CSVEGGLLYNEQFF

V gene: TRBV6-1
CDR3 length: 17
clone size: NA
J gene: TRBJ2-7
D gene: TRBD2
CDR3 DNA: TGTGCCAGCAGTGTCAAACTAGCGGGAGGGCCCTCCTACGAGCAGTACTTC
CDR3 protein: CASSVKLAGGPSYEQYF

V gene: TRBV29-1
CDR3 length: 13
clone size: NA
J gene: TRBJ2-3
D gene: NA
CDR3 DNA: TGCAGCGTTGGGCTTAAGTACACAGATACGCAGTATTTT
CDR3 protein: CSVGLKYTDTQYF

V gene: TRBV5-1
CDR3 length: 16
clone size: NA
J gene: TRBJ2-5
D gene: NA
CDR3 DNA: TGCGCCAGCAGCTTGGCCGTCGGTAGCGGTGTAGAGACCCAGTACTTC
CDR3 protein: CASSLAVGSGVETQYF

V gene: TRBV2
CDR3 length: 15
clone size: NA
J gene: TRBJ1-5
D gene: NA
CDR3 DNA: TGTGCCAGCAGTCTTGAGGGGGGAAACAATCAGCCCCAGCATTTT
CDR3 protein: CASSLEGGNNQPQHF

V gene: TRBV9
CDR3 length: 13
clone size: NA
J gene: TRBJ1-2
D gene: NA
CDR3 DNA: TGTGCCAGCAGCGCTCGATTGGCAGGCGGCTACACCTTC
CDR3 protein: CASSARLAGGYTF

V gene: TRBV11-2
CDR3 length: 15
clone size: NA
J gene: TRBJ2-7
D gene: NA
CDR3 DNA: TGTGCCAGCAGCCGGGTAGGGCCAGGGGTTTTCGAGCAGTACTTC
CDR3 protein: CASSRVGPGVFEQYF

V gene: TRBV7-7
CDR3 length: 13
clone size: NA
J gene: TRBJ2-2
D gene: NA
CDR3 DNA: TGTGCCAGCAGCTTAGACCCAACCGGGGAGCTGTTTTTT
CDR3 protein: CASSLDPTGELFF

V gene: TRBV14
CDR3 length: 13
clone size: NA
J gene: TRBJ2-7
D gene: TRBD1
CDR3 DNA: TGTGCCAGCAGCCAAGTGGGGACAGGGGAGCAGTACTTC
CDR3 protein: CASSQVGTGEQYF

V gene: TRBV28
CDR3 length: 16
clone size: NA
J gene: TRBJ2-7
D gene: TRBD2
CDR3 DNA: TGTGCCACCGACCCCCCCACGGCTAGCGGGAGCTACGAGCAGTACTTC
CDR3 protein: CATDPPTASGSYEQYF

V gene: TRBV2
CDR3 length: 14
clone size: NA
J gene: TRBJ1-5
D gene: NA
CDR3 DNA: TGTGCCAGCACTCCGGAACAGGGTGGGCAGCCCCAGCATTTT
CDR3 protein: CASTPEQGGQPQHF

V gene: TRBV7-9
CDR3 length: 15
clone size: NA
J gene: TRBJ1-4
D gene: NA
CDR3 DNA: TGTGCCAGCAGCTTAGTCGCCGGGCCGATCGGAAAACTGTTTTTT
CDR3 protein: CASSLVAGPIGKLFF

V gene: TRBV5-4
CDR3 length: 14
clone size: NA
J gene: TRBJ2-1
D gene: TRBD1
CDR3 DNA: TGTGCCAGCAACCGGGACAGGGAAAACAATGAGCAGTTCTTC
CDR3 protein: CASNRDRENNEQFF

V gene: TRBV2
CDR3 length: 15
clone size: NA
J gene: TRBJ1-4
D gene: TRBD1
CDR3 DNA: TGTGCCAGCAGCGGAGACAGGGCCCCTAATGAAAAACTGTTTTTT
CDR3 protein: CASSGDRAPNEKLFF

V gene: TRBV7-3
CDR3 length: 12
clone size: NA
J gene: TRBJ2-7
D gene: NA
CDR3 DNA: TGTGCCAGCAGCTCGGGGCGGGGAGAGCAGTACTTC
CDR3 protein: CASSSGRGEQYF

V gene: TRBV6-1
CDR3 length: 16
clone size: NA
J gene: TRBJ1-1
D gene: NA
CDR3 DNA: TGTGCCAGCAGTGAAGGCCAGTCAGGGGTATACACTGAAGCTTTCTTT
CDR3 protein: CASSEGQSGVYTEAFF

V gene: TRBV25-1
CDR3 length: 13
clone size: NA
J gene: TRBJ1-2
D gene: TRBD1
CDR3 DNA: TGTGCCAGCAGCCGTACAGGGGGTGGTGGCTACACCTTC
CDR3 protein: CASSRTGGGGYTF

V gene: TRBV7-3
CDR3 length: 16
clone size: NA
J gene: TRBJ2-5
D gene: TRBD2
CDR3 DNA: TGTGCCAGCAGCTTAATGGCGGGGGGTGGCCAAGAGACCCAGTACTTC
CDR3 protein: CASSLMAGGGQETQYF

V gene: TRBV29-1
CDR3 length: 11
clone size: NA
J gene: TRBJ1-2
D gene: NA
CDR3 DNA: TGCAGCGTCCACAGAACCTATGGCTACACCTTC
CDR3 protein: CSVHRTYGYTF

V gene: TRBV28
CDR3 length: 11
clone size: NA
J gene: TRBJ2-7
D gene: NA
CDR3 DNA: TGTGCCAGCCCAGCCTCCTACGAGCAGTACTTC
CDR3 protein: CASPASYEQYF

V gene: TRBV7-9
CDR3 length: 14
clone size: few
J gene: TRBJ2-7
D gene: TRBD2
CDR3 DNA: TGTGCCAGCAGCGAACTAGCGGGAGACTACGAGCAGTACTTC
CDR3 protein: CASSELAGDYEQYF

V gene: TRBV6-5
CDR3 length: 15
clone size: NA
J gene: TRBJ2-7
D gene: NA
CDR3 DNA: TGTGCCAGCAGTCCGTGGGGCGGATACTACTACGAGCAGTACTTC
CDR3 protein: CASSPWGGYYYEQYF

V gene: TRBV7-2
CDR3 length: 13
clone size: NA
J gene: TRBJ2-1
D gene: NA
CDR3 DNA: TGTGCCAGCAGCTACACGGACCTAAGTGAGCAGTTCTTC
CDR3 protein: CASSYTDLSEQFF

V gene: TRBV7-2
CDR3 length: 15
clone size: NA
J gene: TRBJ2-1
D gene: NA
CDR3 DNA: TGTGCCAGCAGCTTAGCGGGAGTTTCCTACAATGAGCAGTTCTTC
CDR3 protein: CASSLAGVSYNEQFF

V gene: TRBV27
CDR3 length: 15
clone size: NA
J gene: TRBJ2-3
D gene: TRBD2
CDR3 DNA: TGTGCCAGCAGCCCTAGCGGGAGGCTCACAGATACGCAGTATTTT
CDR3 protein: CASSPSGRLTDTQYF